A single sample gave rise to the 22 T cell receptor beta chains below, sequenced in a study of blood T cell repertoires in COVID-19. Data came from immunoSEQ multiplex PCR; TCRdb stores just in-frame clones and leaves some out. The data contain some 120,000 clones, about 84% of them singletons. The material sequenced was peripheral blood. These receptors were taken from a woman aged 60 to 75 with acute or convalescent COVID-19.

This chain connects TRBV12-3 or TRBV12-4 to TRBJ1-1; D remains unclear. V was trimmed by 2 bases and J by 12 bases, leaving 13 bases between them. This CDR3 is 12 amino acids long. CDR3 residues: CASSLQTERTFF. In DNA, the CDR3 is TGTGCCAGCAGTTTACAGACCGAGAGGACTTTCTTT.

The chain links TRBV7-3 to TRBJ2-2; 11 nucleotides align to TRBD2. There are 16 residues in the CDR3. Per the germline V gene, CDR1 is SGHTA and CDR2 is FQGTGA. J gave up 4 bases and V 8 bases, and 9 bases lay outside the gene matches. CDR3 loop: CASALAGGIFTGELFF. The CDR3 DNA sequence: TGTGCCAGCGCCTTAGCGGGGGGGATATTCACCGGGGAGCTGTTTTTT.

The chain couples TRBV3-1 (or the pseudogene TRBV3-2) to TRBJ1-6; the match to TRBD1 covers 8 bases. V lost 8 bases, J lost 6 bases, and 6 bases stayed unmatched. CDR1 LGHDT and CDR2 YNNKEL come from the germline V gene (reference sequence). This CDR3 has 14 residues. CDR3 in amino acids: CASGQGSSNSPLHF. CDR3 coding DNA: TGTGCCAGCGGACAGGGTTCGAGTAATTCACCCCTCCACTTT.

V and J are TRBV5-1 and TRBJ2-5; 10 bases agree with TRBD2. The CDR3 totals 15 residues. CDR1 SGHRS and CDR2 YFSETQ come from the germline V gene. Trimming at V came to 0 bases and at J to 5 bases, leaving 4 bases not matched to a gene. CDR3 in DNA: TGCGCCAGCAGCTTGGAGACTAGCGGGTGGGAGACCCAGTACTTC. Translating gives CASSLETSGWETQYF. The full variable domain, completed using reference TRBV5-1 and TRBJ2-5, is KAGVTQTPRYLIKTRGQQVTLSCSPISGHRSVSWYQQTPGQGLQFLFEYFSETQRNKGNFPGRFSGRQFSNSRSEMNVSTLELGDSALYLCASSLETSGWETQYFGPGTRLLVL.

The chain joins TRBV5-6 to TRBJ1-4; 10 bases match TRBD1. This CDR3 is built from 15 residues. From germline, CDR1 is SGHDT and CDR2 YYEEEE. Germline trimming cut 4 bases from V and 8 bases from J; bases unmatched to any gene: 8. In DNA form, the CDR3 reads TGTGCCAGCAGCCGACAGGGGGCTGGGGAAGAAAAACTGTTTTTT. Translated, it gives CASSRQGAGEEKLFF. Using reference TRBV5-6 and TRBJ1-4 for the parts outside the CDR3, the full variable domain is DAGVTQSPTHLIKTRGQQVTLRCSPKSGHDTVSWYQQALGQGPQFIFQYYEEEERQRGNFPDRFSGHQFPNYSSELNVNALLLGDSALYLCASSRQGAGEEKLFFGSGTQLSVL.

The chain joins TRBV5-6 to TRBJ2-7, with 7 positions matching TRBD1. Per germline, CDR1 SGHDT and CDR2 YYEEEE. V lost 3 bases and J lost 6; bases outside the gene matches: 12. The CDR3 sequence is 15 residues long. In DNA, the CDR3 is TGTGCCAGCAGCTGGGCCTCAGACAGGGCGCGCGAGCAGTACGTC. Translating it yields CASSWASDRAREQYV.

On this clone itself: Additional DNA sequences in this sample encode the identical CDR3. The genes are TRBV10-3 and TRBJ1-6; the match to TRBD1 covers 7 bases. The CDR3 spans 15 residues. The V gene end was trimmed by 0 bases and the J gene end by 7 bases; junction bases not matched to a gene: 3. In germline, CDR1 is ENHRY, CDR2 SYGVKD. The CDR3 here is CAISESSRGNSPLHF. The CDR3 DNA reads TGTGCCATCAGTGAGTCTTCCAGGGGGAATTCACCCCTCCACTTT.

DNA of the CDR3: TGTGCCAGTAGTATAAGGACATATTCTGGAAACACCATATATTTT. Encoded protein: CASSIRTYSGNTIYF. This rearrangement joins TRBV19 to TRBJ1-3; maybe TRBD1 (5 bases). In germline, CDR1 is LNHDA, CDR2 SQIVND (reference sequence). The CDR3 sequence is 15 residues long. Trimming cost V 2 bases and J 1 base, with 9 bases left between them. Using reference TRBV19 and TRBJ1-3 for the parts outside the CDR3, the full variable domain is DGGITQSPKYLFRKEGQNVTLSCEQNLNHDAMYWYRQDPGQGLRLIYYSQIVNDFQKGDIAEGYSVSREKKESFPLTVTSAQKNPTAFYLCASSIRTYSGNTIYFGEGSWLTVV.

The CDR3 sequence: CASSSTGGFPLEQFF. In DNA, the CDR3 is TGTGCCAGCAGTTCTACAGGGGGCTTCCCCCTTGAGCAGTTCTTC. This chain links TRBV7-2 with TRBJ2-1; TRBD1 matches at 9 bases. The J segment lost 9 bases and the V segment lost 6 bases, leaving 12 bases of the junction unmatched. CDR3 length: 15 residues. Germline assignment: CDR1 SGHTA and CDR2 FQGNSA.

This clone was seen a single time. This chain uses TRBV20-1 with TRBJ2-3; TRBD2 matches at 12 bases. The CDR3 consists of 15 residues. With 3 bases clipped from V and 2 bases from J, the junction kept 3 bases outside the gene matches. Germline V gives CDR1 DFQATT, CDR2 SNEGSKA (reference sequence). Written as DNA, the CDR3 is TGCAGTGCTAGTAGACTAGCGGGGGACACAGATACGCAGTATTTT. Translation gives CSASRLAGDTDTQYF.

With regard to this clone: Other DNA sequences in the sample encode the same CDR3. J is TRBJ1-3 and V is TRBV5-8; the D gene is possibly TRBD1 (5 bases). Germline V lookup: CDR1 SGHTS, CDR2 YDEGEE. The CDR3 contains 14 residues. V was cut by 4 bases and J by 1 base, with 9 bases left in between. CDR3 sequence reads: CASSPTVSGNTIYF. The CDR3 coding sequence is TGTGCCAGCAGCCCGACAGTATCTGGAAACACCATATATTTT.

The gene calls are TRBV5-6 and TRBJ1-1; tentative D call: TRBD1 (5 bases). Trimming took off 4 bases at V and 5 bases at J, with 24 bases between the two ends. Germline CDR1 and CDR2: SGHDT and YYEEEE. The CDR3 runs to 17 residues. The CDR3 is CASSRSLRAGQRTEAFF. The CDR3 nucleotides read TGTGCCAGCAGCCGTAGCCTCAGGGCAGGGCAAAGAACTGAAGCTTTCTTT.

The chain employs TRBV25-1 and TRBJ2-1; possibly TRBD1 for D (5 bases). CDR1 MGHDK and CDR2 SYGVNS come from the germline V gene. Trimming shortened V by 5 bases and J by 2 bases, and 13 bases separated the two germline ends. This CDR3 is built from 15 residues. The CDR3 region has the DNA TGTGCCAGCAGTCCAGGGCTTCCTGCCTACAATGAGCAGTTCTTC. Translation: CASSPGLPAYNEQFF.

This clone was found a few times. V gene TRBV4-1 combines with J gene TRBJ1-2; a possible D gene is TRBD1 (6 bases). Trimming stripped 0 bases from V and 8 bases from J, with 13 bases between. The CDR3 consists of 14 residues. Per the germline V gene, CDR1 is MGHRA and CDR2 is YSYEKL. CDR3 amino acids: CASSQDTGYLGYTF. As DNA, the CDR3 is TGCGCCAGCAGCCAAGATACAGGGTATTTAGGCTACACCTTC.

The chain uses TRBV5-4 and TRBJ2-1; TRBD2 might be the D (5 bases). The V gene lost 4 bases and the J gene lost 10 bases, with 12 bases spanning the gap. This CDR3 has 12 residues. From germline, CDR1 is SGHNT and CDR2 YYREEE (reference sequence). This CDR3 reads CASSPRGREQFF. In DNA form, the CDR3 reads TGTGCCAGCAGCCCTCGGGGTAGAGAGCAGTTCTTC.

This chain joins TRBV19 and TRBJ1-6, with D perhaps TRBD1 (6 bases). Germline V lookup: CDR1 LNHDA, CDR2 SQIVND (reference sequence). V was cut by 4 bases and J by 10 bases, with 14 bases left in between. There are 14 residues in the CDR3. The chain's CDR3 is CASSKGNRDSPLHF. The CDR3 DNA sequence: TGTGCCAGTAGTAAGGGTAACAGGGACTCACCCCTCCACTTT. Supplemented by reference TRBV19 and TRBJ1-6, the full variable domain reads DGGITQSPKYLFRKEGQNVTLSCEQNLNHDAMYWYRQDPGQGLRLIYYSQIVNDFQKGDIAEGYSVSREKKESFPLTVTSAQKNPTAFYLCASSKGNRDSPLHFGNGTRLTVT.

The chain couples TRBV3-1 (or the pseudogene TRBV3-2) to TRBJ1-1; possibly TRBD1 for D (6 bases). Germline CDR1 and CDR2: LGHDT and YNNKEL (reference sequence). The CDR3 has 15 residues. Trimming left V 0 bases short and J 6 bases short, with 14 bases between. CDR3 DNA sequence: TGTGCCAGCAGCCAAGATCAGGGGTGGAGATCTGAAGCTTTCTTT. Translated: CASSQDQGWRSEAFF.

V usage is TRBV5-1 and J usage is TRBJ2-6, with D possibly TRBD1 on 5 matching bases. Germline loops: CDR1 SGHRS, CDR2 YFSETQ. The V gene lost 1 base and the J gene lost 0 bases, with 11 bases spanning the gap. This CDR3 spans 17 amino acids. The chain's CDR3 is CASSLLGQSSGANVLTF. In DNA form, the CDR3 reads TGCGCCAGCAGCTTGCTCGGACAAAGCTCTGGGGCCAACGTCCTGACTTTC.

The chain is built from TRBV5-6 and TRBJ2-5; TRBD1 agrees at 10 bases. V lost 4 bases and J lost 5; bases outside the gene matches: 11. The CDR3 is 16 residues long. Germline V gene data show CDR1 as SGHDT and CDR2 as YYEEEE. The CDR3, as DNA: TGTGCCAGCAGCCCCCTGGACAGGGGGACCTGGGAGACCCAGTACTTC. Its protein product is CASSPLDRGTWETQYF.

The chain couples TRBV5-4 to TRBJ1-4; 11 bases match TRBD1. The CDR3 sequence is 16 residues long. Unmatched junction bases numbered 3, after V lost 3 bases and J lost 2 bases. Germline CDR1 and CDR2: SGHNT and YYREEE (reference sequence). The CDR3 loop reads CASSSDRGHTNEKLFF. The CDR3 coding sequence is TGTGCCAGCAGCTCGGACAGGGGGCACACTAATGAAAAACTGTTTTTT. Using reference TRBV5-4 and TRBJ1-4 for the parts outside the CDR3, the full variable domain is ETGVTQSPTHLIKTRGQQVTLRCSSQSGHNTVSWYQQALGQGPQFIFQYYREEENGRGNFPPRFSGLQFPNYSSELNVNALELDDSALYLCASSSDRGHTNEKLFFGSGTQLSVL.

The gene calls are TRBV3-1 (or the pseudogene TRBV3-2) and TRBJ1-5; unclear D gene. Germline assignment: CDR1 LGHDT and CDR2 YNNKEL (reference sequence). This CDR3 comprises 14 residues. The V end lost 1 base, the J end lost 6 bases, and 10 bases lay between the germline ends. CDR3 region: CASSQAGESQPQHF. CDR3 coding DNA: TGTGCCAGCAGCCAAGCAGGTGAAAGTCAGCCCCAGCATTTT.

This clone occurred a few times. This sequence joins TRBV19 and TRBJ1-1, with D hard to call. The CDR3 loop spans 13 amino acids. Per germline, CDR1 LNHDA and CDR2 SQIVND (reference sequence). V lost 10 bases to trimming and J lost 5 bases, with 17 bases between them. The CDR3 loop reads CATNENSGTEAFF. The CDR3 DNA is TGTGCCACAAACGAGAATAGCGGAACTGAAGCTTTCTTT.